These T cell receptor beta chains were read from a single sample in a study of T cells in localized non-small cell lung cancer. The method was immunoSEQ multiplex PCR; TCRdb's version includes in-frame clones alone and lacks a portion of them. This sample has 52,000 or so clones, with 75% to 90% found just once. The sample in question was peripheral blood mononuclear cells, obtained before any cancer treatment. These TCRs come from a man between 35 and 75 years old with stage III lung adenocarcinoma. Each CDR3 is given with its conserved first and last residue. A D gene is named only where the DNA matches it firmly. Size is omitted from some rows. Given values are once, few, many or a class for expanded clones.

J,V,size,D,CDR3,DNA
TRBJ1-3,TRBV9,-,-,CASRGQGGNTIYF,TGTGCCAGCCGGGGTCAGGGTGGAAACACCATATATTTT
TRBJ1-1,TRBV19,few,-,CASNSGRAEAFF,TGTGCCAGTAATTCAGGACGGGCTGAAGCTTTCTTT
TRBJ1-1,TRBV6-4,few,-,CASSYGKDTEAFF,TGTGCCAGCAGTTACGGGAAGGACACTGAAGCTTTCTTT
TRBJ1-5,TRBV7-2,-,-,CASGGDQPQHF,TGTGCCAGCGGCGGCGATCAGCCCCAGCATTTT
TRBJ2-7,TRBV5-4,once,-,CASSLGRSLDEQYF,TGTGCCAGCAGCTTGGGGAGGAGTCTCGACGAGCAGTACTTC
TRBJ2-7,TRBV7-2,-,TRBD2,CASSLGGGFSYEQYF,TGTGCCAGCAGCTTGGGCGGGGGTTTCTCCTACGAGCAGTACTTC
TRBJ1-1,TRBV25-1,-,-,CASSNVEGTEAFF,TGTGCCAGCAGTAACGTGGAGGGCACTGAAGCTTTCTTT
TRBJ2-2,TRBV7-7,-,TRBD1,CASSLEPGQGVGELFF,TGTGCCAGCAGCTTAGAACCGGGACAGGGAGTCGGGGAGCTGTTTTTT
TRBJ2-2,TRBV27,-,TRBD2,CASSAGRATGELFF,TGTGCCAGCAGCGCCGGGAGGGCCACCGGGGAGCTGTTTTTT
TRBJ2-3,TRBV7-3,-,TRBD1,CASSFRQGRDTQYF,TGTGCCAGCAGCTTTAGACAGGGCAGGGATACGCAGTATTTT
TRBJ1-4,TRBV4-2,-,TRBD1,CASSQGGGARGRTNEKLFF,TGTGCCAGCAGCCAAGGTGGCGGAGCAAGGGGGCGGACCAATGAAAAACTGTTTTTT
TRBJ2-7,TRBV7-9,medium-sized,TRBD1,CASSLGTGGGEQYF,TGTGCCAGCAGCTTAGGGACAGGGGGCGGCGAGCAGTACTTC
TRBJ2-3,TRBV2,-,-,CASSGQADTQYF,TGTGCCAGCAGTGGACAGGCAGATACGCAGTATTTT
TRBJ1-5,TRBV29-1,-,TRBD1,CSVGTGGNQPQHF,TGCAGCGTTGGGACAGGCGGGAATCAGCCCCAGCATTTT
TRBJ1-2,TRBV7-9,-,-,CASRPGGRGGYTF,TGTGCCAGCAGACCGGGGGGTAGGGGCGGCTACACCTTC
TRBJ2-6,TRBV7-9,-,-,CASSPAGSGANVLTF,TGTGCCAGCAGCCCAGCGGGTTCTGGGGCCAACGTCCTGACTTTC
TRBJ2-1,TRBV11-2,few,TRBD2,CASTSLAGVYNEQFF,TGTGCCAGCACCAGCCTAGCGGGCGTGTACAATGAGCAGTTCTTC
TRBJ1-2,TRBV4-3,-,-,CASSQEHGGNGYTF,TGCGCCAGCAGCCAAGAGCACGGGGGAAATGGCTACACCTTC
TRBJ1-4,TRBV5-8,once,-,CASSSVGQGSVGEKLFF,TGTGCCAGCAGCTCCGTCGGCCAGGGGTCGGTTGGTGAAAAACTGTTTTTT
TRBJ2-3,TRBV7-2,-,-,CASSSQEGLDRDTQYF,TGTGCCAGCAGCTCTCAGGAGGGGCTAGACCGAGATACGCAGTATTTT
TRBJ1-1,TRBV23-1,-,-,CASSPSGRRWTEAFF,TGCGCCAGCAGTCCGTCAGGGAGGCGATGGACTGAAGCTTTCTTT
TRBJ1-2,TRBV5-4,-,-,CASSLVGGHLGYTF,TGTGCCAGCAGCTTGGTGGGGGGCCATCTGGGCTACACCTTC
TRBJ2-1,TRBV11-2,-,-,CASSTPRGSYNEQFF,TGTGCCAGCAGCACCCCCAGGGGCTCCTACAATGAGCAGTTCTTC
TRBJ2-3,TRBV7-9,once,-,CASTSEGFTDTQYF,TGTGCCAGCACCTCTGAGGGGTTCACAGATACGCAGTATTTT
TRBJ1-1,TRBV27,-,-,CASSLGMNTEAFF,TGTGCCAGCAGTCTGGGGATGAACACTGAAGCTTTCTTT
TRBJ2-3,TRBV19,-,TRBD2,CASSAGLAGGQGTDTQYF,TGTGCCAGTAGTGCAGGACTAGCGGGAGGCCAGGGCACAGATACGCAGTATTTT